This T cell receptor (beta chain) was sequenced during a study of metastatic and nonmetastatic thyroid tumors. Across the study: Repertoires from malignant and benign thyroid patients were compared across blood and tumor or nodule tissue.

V dropped 5 bases and J dropped 3; count of bases not matched to a gene: 3. CDR3 size: 15 residues. CDR1 and CDR2 (germline): MNHEY, SMNVEV (reference sequence). Until they underwent thyroid surgery, no patient had received any treatment. This clone was counted a few times. Original handling: Building a distant-metastasis classifier for papillary thyroid cancer drew on CDR3 differences across clinicopathological groups. TCRdb re-processed the PCR reads through MiXCR. These V and J calls originate from TCRdb's pipeline instead of the authors' own analysis. The table has around 44,000 clones, 28% seen once; the top ten hold 9.9%.

Sequenced: blood. The chain carries TRBV27 and TRBJ1-5; 11 positions match TRBD1. The clonotype was recovered from a male donor with papillary thyroid cancer or a benign thyroid nodule (not recorded which). Some clones in this sample may be carry-over from other donors' samples. The CDR3 nucleotides read TGTGCCAGCAGTGCGGGACAGGGGGTCAATCAGCCCCAGCATTTT. It is translated as CASSAGQGVNQPQHF.